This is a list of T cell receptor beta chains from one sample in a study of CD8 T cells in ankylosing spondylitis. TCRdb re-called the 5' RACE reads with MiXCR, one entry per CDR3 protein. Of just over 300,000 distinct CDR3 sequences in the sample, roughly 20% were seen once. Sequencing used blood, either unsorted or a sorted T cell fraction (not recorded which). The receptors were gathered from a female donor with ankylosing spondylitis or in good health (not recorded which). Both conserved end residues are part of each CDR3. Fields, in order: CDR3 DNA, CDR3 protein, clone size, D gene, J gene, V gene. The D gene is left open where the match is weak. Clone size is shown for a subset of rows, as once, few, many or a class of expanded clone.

cdr3_nt: TGTGCCAGCAGCGCGGGACAGGGGTACGGCTACACCTTC
cdr3_aa: CASSAGQGYGYTF
clone_size: few
d_call: TRBD1
j_call: TRBJ1-2
v_call: TRBV7-2

cdr3_nt: TGTGCCAGCAGCTTAATCCCTAGCGGAGTTAAGTACGAGCAGTACTTC
cdr3_aa: CASSLIPSGVKYEQYF
clone_size: .
d_call: TRBD2
j_call: TRBJ2-7
v_call: TRBV7-2

cdr3_nt: TGTGCCAGCAGTGGGACCTCTGGGGCCAACGTCCTGACTTTC
cdr3_aa: CASSGTSGANVLTF
clone_size: few
d_call: .
j_call: TRBJ2-6
v_call: TRBV6-4

cdr3_nt: TGTGCCAGCAGCTTAGGGGACAGGGTTCGTAAGAATGAGCAGTTCTTC
cdr3_aa: CASSLGDRVRKNEQFF
clone_size: few
d_call: TRBD1
j_call: TRBJ2-1
v_call: TRBV7-2

cdr3_nt: TGTGCCAGCAGCCCCGCCGGAGGATATAGCAATCAGCCCCAGCATTTT
cdr3_aa: CASSPAGGYSNQPQHF
clone_size: few
d_call: .
j_call: TRBJ1-5
v_call: TRBV7-2

cdr3_nt: TGTGCCAGTAGTAGGACAGTGGATATAGATACGCAGTATTTT
cdr3_aa: CASSRTVDIDTQYF
clone_size: few
d_call: .
j_call: TRBJ2-3
v_call: TRBV19

cdr3_nt: TGTGCCAGCAGTTACGAGGGTAATTCACCCCTCCACTTT
cdr3_aa: CASSYEGNSPLHF
clone_size: .
d_call: .
j_call: TRBJ1-6
v_call: TRBV6-5

cdr3_nt: TGCAGTGCTAGAGTGAGTCAGGCCCTGGATCCGGCCCAGCATTTT
cdr3_aa: CSARVSQALDPAQHF
clone_size: few
d_call: .
j_call: TRBJ1-5
v_call: TRBV20-1

cdr3_nt: TGTGCCAGCAGCTTCAAATTCGGGTCGAACACCGGGGAGCTGTTTTTT
cdr3_aa: CASSFKFGSNTGELFF
clone_size: few
d_call: .
j_call: TRBJ2-2
v_call: TRBV7-9

cdr3_nt: TGTGCCAGCAGTTCCCTACAGGGTAGATCGGGGGCCAACGTCCTGACTTTC
cdr3_aa: CASSSLQGRSGANVLTF
clone_size: .
d_call: .
j_call: TRBJ2-6
v_call: TRBV5-6